Listed below are T cell receptor beta chains from one sample, sequenced in a study of beta chain features in type 1 diabetes. Libraries were prepared by immunoSEQ multiplex PCR; TCRdb keeps only in-frame clonotypes and omits some of them. The sample contains 900,000 or so clones, 15% to 20% of which appear only once. Sequencing was performed on naive CD4+ T cells from blood. The receptors here all came from a woman aged 18-35 years in good health. The CDR3 runs from the conserved cysteine through the conserved F or W. D genes are given only for firm matches. Only some rows state a clone size, as once, few, many or a class for expanded clones.

>TRBJ2-7|TRBD1|TRBV6-5|once
CASSWGQGSDEQYF
TGTGCCAGCAGTTGGGGACAGGGCTCTGACGAGCAGTACTTC
>TRBJ2-2|-|TRBV4-3|few
CASSQEGINTGELFF
TGCGCCAGCAGCCAAGAGGGAATAAACACCGGGGAGCTGTTTTTT
>TRBJ2-5|TRBD2|TRBV18|-
CASSPGGLETQYF
TGTGCCAGCTCACCGGGAGGGCTCGAGACCCAGTACTTC
>TRBJ1-2|-|TRBV5-4|-
CASSWDPNYGYTF
TGTGCCAGCAGCTGGGACCCCAACTATGGCTACACCTTC
>TRBJ2-1|-|TRBV7-9|-
CASSKHNEQFF
TGTGCCAGCAGCAAGCACAATGAGCAGTTCTTC
>TRBJ2-7|-|TRBV5-1|few
CASSLGGSEQYF
TGCGCCAGCAGCTTGGGAGGGTCCGAGCAGTACTTC
>TRBJ1-2|TRBD1|TRBV7-9|few
CASSSPDRGGGYTF
TGTGCCAGCAGCTCCCCGGACAGGGGTGGTGGCTACACCTTC
>TRBJ2-7|-|TRBV7-9|-
CASSFSYEQYF
TGTGCCAGCAGCTTCTCCTACGAGCAGTACTTC
>TRBJ2-3|TRBD2|TRBV9|-
CASSVASGTGTDTQYF
TGTGCCAGCAGCGTAGCGAGCGGGACCGGCACAGATACGCAGTATTTT
>TRBJ2-3|TRBD2|TRBV7-2|few
CASSFTSGGRGTQYF
TGTGCCAGCAGCTTCACTAGCGGGGGACGTGGTACGCAGTATTTT
>TRBJ2-5|-|TRBV25-1|-
CASSPIRWAGPSGETQYF
TGTGCCAGCAGCCCGATCCGATGGGCCGGGCCCTCCGGAGAGACCCAGTACTTC
>TRBJ2-1|-|TRBV11-2|few
CASSETSTAYNEQFF
TGTGCCAGCAGCGAAACTAGTACCGCGTACAATGAGCAGTTCTTC
>TRBJ2-5|-|TRBV7-3|few
CASSARIYRETQYF
TGTGCCAGCAGCGCCCGTATCTATCGGGAGACCCAGTACTTC
>TRBJ2-5|-|TRBV5-1|few
CASSLALTAQETQYF
TGCGCCAGCAGCTTGGCTCTGACAGCCCAAGAGACCCAGTACTTC
>TRBJ1-1|TRBD1|TRBV27|few
CASSLGQRGTEAFF
TGTGCCAGCAGTCTGGGACAGCGGGGCACTGAAGCTTTCTTT
>TRBJ2-1|TRBD2|TRBV10-2|few
CATRSGTSDYNEQFF
TGCGCCACAAGATCCGGGACTAGCGATTACAATGAGCAGTTCTTC
>TRBJ1-4|TRBD1|TRBV5-6|few
CASSFDREKEKLFF
TGTGCCAGCAGCTTCGACAGGGAGAAGGAAAAACTGTTTTTT
>TRBJ2-5|-|TRBV9|few
CASSPSGKEETQYF
TGTGCCAGCAGCCCCTCAGGGAAGGAAGAGACCCAGTACTTC
>TRBJ2-3|-|TRBV7-2|-
CASSLTQLTQYF
TGTGCCAGCAGCTTAACCCAGCTTACGCAGTATTTT
>TRBJ1-2|-|TRBV2|-
CASRQSGTNYGYTF
TGTGCCAGCAGACAATCCGGGACGAACTATGGCTACACCTTC
>TRBJ2-1|TRBD2|TRBV28|-
CASAGMREAYNEQFF
TGTGCCAGCGCGGGTATGCGGGAGGCGTACAATGAGCAGTTCTTC
>TRBJ1-1|-|TRBV5-1|-
CASSLPGAPEAFF
TGCGCCAGCAGCCTCCCCGGGGCACCTGAAGCTTTCTTT
>TRBJ2-3|-|TRBV29-1|-
CSVHKGFPDTQYF
TGCAGCGTCCACAAGGGGTTTCCAGATACGCAGTATTTT
>TRBJ1-1|-|TRBV6-6|-
CASSYSHPGGTEAFF
TGTGCCAGCAGTTACTCTCATCCCGGGGGCACTGAAGCTTTCTTT
>TRBJ2-2|TRBD2|TRBV29-1|few
CSVQRLAGRGGELFF
TGCAGCGTTCAACGACTAGCGGGGCGCGGAGGGGAGCTGTTTTTT
>TRBJ1-5|TRBD1|TRBV10-3|few
CAISEGGSRHQPQHF
TGTGCCATCAGTGAAGGGGGCTCGAGACATCAGCCCCAGCATTTT
>TRBJ1-3|-|TRBV9|-
CASSSSSGNTIYF
TGTGCCAGCAGCTCGAGCTCTGGAAACACCATATATTTT
>TRBJ1-5|-|TRBV4-2|few
CASSVGTENYQPQHF
TGTGCCAGCAGCGTTGGGACGGAGAATTATCAGCCCCAGCATTTT
>TRBJ1-2|-|TRBV4-2|few
CASSPREIHYYGYTF
TGTGCCAGCAGCCCTAGAGAGATCCACTACTATGGCTACACCTTC
>TRBJ2-5|TRBD2|TRBV28|-
CASRPGASGSLETQYF
TGTGCCAGCAGGCCTGGGGCTAGCGGTAGTTTGGAGACCCAGTACTTC
>TRBJ2-5|-|TRBV11-2|few
CASSFGALKTQYF
TGTGCCAGCAGCTTCGGAGCCCTGAAGACCCAGTACTTC
>TRBJ2-1|TRBD2|TRBV7-9|few
CASSLPSGSEQFF
TGTGCCAGCAGTTTGCCTAGCGGGAGTGAGCAGTTCTTC
>TRBJ2-7|-|TRBV5-4|-
CASSLDQTEQYF
TGTGCCAGCAGCTTGGACCAAACCGAGCAGTACTTC
>TRBJ2-2|-|TRBV7-3|few
CASSLTGGANTGELFF
TGTGCCAGCAGCTTAACAGGGGGAGCGAACACCGGGGAGCTGTTTTTT
>TRBJ2-2|-|TRBV7-6|few
CASSPEGGYRGELFF
TGTGCCAGCAGCCCAGAAGGGGGATATCGCGGGGAGCTGTTTTTT
>TRBJ1-5|TRBD1|TRBV28|-
CASSTRQGNQPQHF
TGTGCCAGCAGTACCCGACAGGGGAATCAGCCCCAGCATTTT
>TRBJ2-5|TRBD1|TRBV28|few
CASSSGTAWQETQYF
TGTGCCAGCAGTTCCGGGACAGCCTGGCAAGAGACCCAGTACTTC
>TRBJ2-7|-|TRBV14|-
CASSTRTASYEQYF
TGTGCCAGCAGCACACGTACCGCTTCCTACGAGCAGTACTTC
>TRBJ2-1|-|TRBV28|-
CASSLKGSYNEQFF
TGTGCCAGCAGTTTAAAGGGTTCCTACAATGAGCAGTTCTTC
>TRBJ1-2|-|TRBV27|few
CASSDRNYGYTF
TGTGCCAGCAGTGACCGGAACTATGGCTACACCTTC